The present entry profiles one T cell receptor (beta chain) with its context. Its antigen is still unknown. TCRdb used MiXCR to reprocess the RT-PCR reads, holding one entry per CDR3 protein. The sample lists around 790,000 distinct CDR3 sequences, 21% occurring once. This record belongs to a study of response to subunit inactivated influenza vaccine. Broader study findings: It was suggested by the authors that few new T cells are recruited by each seasonal influenza vaccination.

Looked up from germline, CDR1 is ENHRY and CDR2 is SYGVKD. Germline trimming cut 8 bases from V and 5 bases from J; bases unmatched to any gene: 7. The CDR3 totals 13 residues. The TCR originated in a man in his fifties or sixties who received an inactivated influenza vaccine. V is TRBV10-3 and J is TRBJ2-7; TRBD2 matches 9 bases. The material was PBMCs from blood, obtained about 5 days after vaccination. CDR3 in amino acids: CAIALAGANEQYF. The CDR3 DNA follows: TGTGCCATCGCTTTAGCGGGAGCTAACGAGCAGTACTTC.